The rows below give T cell receptor beta chains drawn from one sample of a study of blood T cell repertoires in COVID-19. Measured with immunoSEQ multiplex PCR; TCRdb has only the in-frame clones, and not every one. The data contain just over 250,000 clones, around 89% of them seen just once; the ten biggest clones take up approximately 3.7%. Sequenced input: peripheral blood. These receptor sequences come from a man between 60 and 75 years old who had recovered from COVID-19. Each CDR3 is given with its conserved first and last residue. The order of the fields is clone size, CDR3 length, V gene, D gene, J gene, CDR3 DNA, CDR3 protein. A D gene is named only where the DNA matches it firmly. Only part of the rows carry a size: once, few, many, or a class if the clone is expanded.

size: NA; length: 18; V: TRBV4-1; D: TRBD2; J: TRBJ2-3; DNA: TGCGCCAGCAGCCATGGGACTAGCGGGGGGGACCTCACAGATACGCAGTATTTT; CDR3: CASSHGTSGGDLTDTQYF
size: NA; length: 18; V: TRBV4-1; D: NA; J: TRBJ2-7; DNA: TGCGCCAGCAGCCAAGTTGGCAGGGTCAAGAACGAGGAGTACGAGCAGTACTTC; CDR3: CASSQVGRVKNEEYEQYF
size: NA; length: 15; V: TRBV5-1; D: TRBD1; J: TRBJ1-2; DNA: TGCGCCAGCAGCACAGGACAGGTGATCTCTTATGGCTACACCTTC; CDR3: CASSTGQVISYGYTF
size: NA; length: 12; V: TRBV5-6; D: NA; J: TRBJ2-3; DNA: TGTGCCAGCAGCGCTAGTAGAAATACGCAGTATTTT; CDR3: CASSASRNTQYF
size: NA; length: 14; V: TRBV11-3; D: TRBD1; J: TRBJ2-5; DNA: TGTGCCAGCAGCTTGAAGGACAGGGAAGAGACCCAGTACTTC; CDR3: CASSLKDREETQYF
size: NA; length: 11; V: TRBV6-2/TRBV6-3; D: NA; J: TRBJ2-3; DNA: TGTGCCAGCAGTTACGGAGAAACGCAGTATTTT; CDR3: CASSYGETQYF
size: NA; length: 12; V: TRBV2; D: NA; J: TRBJ2-7; DNA: TGTGCCAGCACTCCGGTAGTCTACGAGCAGTACTTC; CDR3: CASTPVVYEQYF
size: NA; length: 17; V: TRBV20-1; D: NA; J: TRBJ1-5; DNA: TGCAGTGCTAGTGCGGGGGGGGTAGGCGTCAGCAATCAGCCCCAGCATTTT; CDR3: CSASAGGVGVSNQPQHF
size: NA; length: 13; V: TRBV2; D: NA; J: TRBJ1-1; DNA: TGTGCCAGCCGGTACAGGATGAACACTGAAGCTTTCTTT; CDR3: CASRYRMNTEAFF
size: NA; length: 14; V: TRBV7-2; D: NA; J: TRBJ2-7; DNA: TGTGCCAGCAGCCCTGACACCTTCTCCTACGAGCAGTACTTC; CDR3: CASSPDTFSYEQYF
size: once; length: 14; V: TRBV5-1; D: NA; J: TRBJ1-2; DNA: TGCGCCAGCAGCTTGAGTACAGGGAACTATGGCTACACCTTC; CDR3: CASSLSTGNYGYTF
size: NA; length: 14; V: TRBV10-3; D: TRBD1; J: TRBJ2-7; DNA: TGTGCCATCAGTCACGACAGGGAAAGCAACGAGCAGTACTTC; CDR3: CAISHDRESNEQYF
size: NA; length: 14; V: TRBV29-1; D: NA; J: TRBJ1-4; DNA: TGCAGCGTTGAAGAGTGGGACTCGGGAGAAAAACTGTTTTTT; CDR3: CSVEEWDSGEKLFF
size: NA; length: 13; V: TRBV5-8; D: NA; J: TRBJ2-5; DNA: TGTGCCAGCAGCCCGGACAGCCGACAGACCCAGTACTTC; CDR3: CASSPDSRQTQYF
size: NA; length: 15; V: TRBV18; D: NA; J: TRBJ1-1; DNA: TGTGCCAGCTCACCACCTTCAGGGGTTGCCACTGAAGCTTTCTTT; CDR3: CASSPPSGVATEAFF
size: NA; length: 16; V: TRBV7-9; D: TRBD1; J: TRBJ2-2; DNA: TGTGCCAGCAGCTTAGGGCAGGGGGCGAACACCGGGGAGCTGTTTTTT; CDR3: CASSLGQGANTGELFF
size: once; length: 14; V: TRBV6-5; D: NA; J: TRBJ1-6; DNA: TGTGCCAGCAGTTTTGGGGCCTTGGATTCACCCCTCCACTTT; CDR3: CASSFGALDSPLHF
size: NA; length: 14; V: TRBV6-5; D: TRBD1; J: TRBJ2-5; DNA: TGTGCCAGCAGTTACGGACAGGTCCAAGAGACCCAGTACTTC; CDR3: CASSYGQVQETQYF
size: NA; length: 16; V: TRBV10-1; D: TRBD2; J: TRBJ2-1; DNA: TGCGCCAGCAGTGAGGATGCCGGGACTAGAGGCAATGAGCAGTTCTTC; CDR3: CASSEDAGTRGNEQFF
size: NA; length: 15; V: TRBV3-1/TRBV3-2; D: NA; J: TRBJ2-5; DNA: TGTGCCAGCAGCCAAGTCCCCCGGAGGGGTGAGACCCAGTACTTC; CDR3: CASSQVPRRGETQYF
size: NA; length: 17; V: TRBV6-1; D: TRBD2; J: TRBJ2-2; DNA: TGTGCCAGCAGTGCGACTAGCGGGGGCGCAAACACCGGGGAGCTGTTTTTT; CDR3: CASSATSGGANTGELFF
size: NA; length: 14; V: TRBV19; D: NA; J: TRBJ1-5; DNA: TGTGCCAGTAGTATCCGGGACACCAATCAGCCCCAGCATTTT; CDR3: CASSIRDTNQPQHF
size: NA; length: 20; V: TRBV5-1; D: TRBD1; J: TRBJ2-6; DNA: TGCGCCAGCAGCTTGAGGGTGACGAGACAGGGTGGCTCTGGGGCCAACGTCCTGACTTTC; CDR3: CASSLRVTRQGGSGANVLTF
size: NA; length: 14; V: TRBV6-5; D: TRBD1; J: TRBJ2-5; DNA: TGTGCCAGCAGTTACACAGGGGCCCAAGAGACCCAGTACTTC; CDR3: CASSYTGAQETQYF
size: NA; length: 16; V: TRBV4-1; D: TRBD2; J: TRBJ2-7; DNA: TGCGCCAGCAGCCAAGATATCCGGCGGACTAGCGGGCCGCAGTACTTC; CDR3: CASSQDIRRTSGPQYF
size: NA; length: 13; V: TRBV12-3/TRBV12-4; D: TRBD1; J: TRBJ1-2; DNA: TGTGCCAGCAATCCAGGGGGTAACTATGGCTACACCTTC; CDR3: CASNPGGNYGYTF
size: NA; length: 13; V: TRBV11-2; D: NA; J: TRBJ1-5; DNA: TGTGCCAGCAGCCTCACTACACGGACAGCCCAGCATTTT; CDR3: CASSLTTRTAQHF
size: NA; length: 18; V: TRBV19; D: NA; J: TRBJ2-7; DNA: TGTGCCAGTAGTATAACCCCGGGACCGTGGGAGGGGGTCTACGAGCAGTACTTC; CDR3: CASSITPGPWEGVYEQYF
size: NA; length: 15; V: TRBV5-1; D: NA; J: TRBJ1-6; DNA: TGCGCCAGCAGCGCTGCCCGGGTCCATAATTCACCCCTCCACTTT; CDR3: CASSAARVHNSPLHF
size: NA; length: 14; V: TRBV4-1; D: TRBD2; J: TRBJ2-3; DNA: TGCGCCAGCAGCCAAGGACTAGCCCCAGATACGCAGTATTTT; CDR3: CASSQGLAPDTQYF
size: NA; length: 14; V: TRBV18; D: NA; J: TRBJ1-5; DNA: TGTGCCAGCTCACCGGGGGGTAGTAGTCAGCCCCAGCATTTT; CDR3: CASSPGGSSQPQHF
size: NA; length: 17; V: TRBV4-1; D: NA; J: TRBJ2-3; DNA: TGCGCCAGCAGCCAAGAACAGGGAGGGAGCTTTGCAGATACGCAGTATTTT; CDR3: CASSQEQGGSFADTQYF
size: few; length: 16; V: TRBV24-1; D: NA; J: TRBJ1-5; DNA: TGTGCCACCAGTGACCCAAGGGCAGGGAATCATCAGCCCCAGCATTTT; CDR3: CATSDPRAGNHQPQHF
size: once; length: 15; V: TRBV6-5; D: TRBD1; J: TRBJ1-5; DNA: TGTGCCAGCAGTACAGGGGGAACGGAAGATCAGCCCCAGCATTTT; CDR3: CASSTGGTEDQPQHF
size: NA; length: 19; V: TRBV7-9; D: NA; J: TRBJ1-6; DNA: TGTGCCAGCAGCTTAGCCGGGACTGCGCCTAGGGGCTATAATTCACCCCTCCACTTT; CDR3: CASSLAGTAPRGYNSPLHF
size: NA; length: 17; V: TRBV7-2; D: TRBD2; J: TRBJ2-1; DNA: TGTGCCAGCAGCTGGCGGACTAGCGGGGGGGCCAAGGATGAGCAGTTCTTC; CDR3: CASSWRTSGGAKDEQFF
size: NA; length: 15; V: TRBV9; D: NA; J: TRBJ1-2; DNA: TGTGCCAGCAGCGATCTTGGGGCGGCCTTTTATGGCTACACCTTC; CDR3: CASSDLGAAFYGYTF
size: NA; length: 14; V: TRBV27; D: TRBD1; J: TRBJ2-7; DNA: TGTGCCAGCAGTTCTTCACAGGGGGGATACGAGCAGTACTTC; CDR3: CASSSSQGGYEQYF
size: NA; length: 13; V: TRBV5-4; D: TRBD2; J: TRBJ2-7; DNA: TGTGCCATCAGCGGGGGGGCCTTATACGAGCAGTACTTC; CDR3: CAISGGALYEQYF
size: NA; length: 14; V: TRBV5-6; D: TRBD1; J: TRBJ2-7; DNA: TGTGCCAGCAGCTTTGGGACAGGTGCCTACGAGCAGTACTTC; CDR3: CASSFGTGAYEQYF
size: few; length: 13; V: TRBV2; D: TRBD1; J: TRBJ2-1; DNA: TGTGCCAGCAGGAACAGGGGTGGGAATGAGCAGTTCTTC; CDR3: CASRNRGGNEQFF
size: NA; length: 15; V: TRBV6-2/TRBV6-3; D: TRBD1; J: TRBJ1-6; DNA: TGTGCCAGCAGTTACAGGGGGCGAGATAATTCACCCCTCCACTTT; CDR3: CASSYRGRDNSPLHF